This TCR beta chain was identified during a study of post-analysis software for immune sequencing data. In the study overall: Included courses were relapsing-remitting and secondary progressive multiple sclerosis; progressive-relapsing multiple sclerosis was also included. Overall study results and limits: A few TRBV segments occurring more often in patients than controls included TRBV5-6, TRBV5-1 and TRBV20-1. Those with multiple sclerosis, the patient group, showed significantly lower normalized Chao1 diversity than controls. Under the F measure, samples that were prepared in one batch clustered strongly together.

Regarding this clonotype: The antigen remains undetermined.

Unique-molecular-identifier-tagged TCR beta cDNA libraries were used. Out of 1 to 10 million T cells, 480,000 or so cDNA molecules were generated. Using its own MiXCR run on the PCR reads, TCRdb lists one record per CDR3 protein. The sample holds 750,000 to 950,000 distinct CDR3 sequences, around 53% seen once. This CDR3 has 15 residues. The V gene end was trimmed by 2 bases and the J gene end by 7 bases; junction bases not matched to a gene: 9. Germline V gene sequence: CDR1 DFQATT, CDR2 SNEGSKA (reference sequence). The sequencing input was blood. The chain recombines TRBV20-1 with TRBJ1-4; 8 bases agree with TRBD1. This sequence was found in a girl aged 5 to 17 with multiple sclerosis. The CDR3 DNA follows: TGCAGTGCTAGACAGTCAGGGGGCGCCGGTGAAAAACTGTTTTTT. It translates to CSARQSGGAGEKLFF.